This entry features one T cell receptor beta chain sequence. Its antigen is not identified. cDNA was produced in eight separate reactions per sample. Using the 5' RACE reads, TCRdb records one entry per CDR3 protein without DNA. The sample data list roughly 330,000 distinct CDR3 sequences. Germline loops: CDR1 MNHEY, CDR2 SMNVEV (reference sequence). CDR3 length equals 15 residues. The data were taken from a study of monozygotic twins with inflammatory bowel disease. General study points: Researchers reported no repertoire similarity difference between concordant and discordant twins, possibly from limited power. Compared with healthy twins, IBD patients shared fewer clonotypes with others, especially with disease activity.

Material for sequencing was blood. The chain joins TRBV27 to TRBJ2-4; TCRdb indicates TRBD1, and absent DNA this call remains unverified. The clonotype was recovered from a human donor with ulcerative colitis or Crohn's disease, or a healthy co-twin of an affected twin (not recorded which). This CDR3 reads CASSFQGLAKNIQYF.